Given below is one T cell receptor (beta chain) in context. This record belongs to a study of blood T cell repertoires in COVID-19. At the level of the study: Some COVID-19 samples were acute and others convalescent; all came from the United States, Italy and Spain. T cells, B-cell-depleted T cells, or PBMCs provided the cDNA or gDNA that served as material.

Authors' processing steps: By means of reference gene primer amplification, nucleated cell counts were estimated. TCRdb's table, derived via immunoSEQ multiplex PCR, lists solely in-frame clones and lacks some. The DNA was the basis for D and trimming; V, J and clone size are from that table. Of 110,000 to 150,000 clones in the sample, nearly 85% were seen once. The CDR3 sequence is 15 residues long. Trimming cost V 6 bases and J 3 bases, with 18 bases left between them. CDR1 and CDR2 (germline): SGHNT, YYREEE (reference sequence). The TCR sequence derives from a human donor in a cohort sampled during active COVID-19. Sequenced sample: peripheral blood. The chain joins TRBV5-4 to TRBJ1-2; possible D gene TRBD1, 6 bases. CDR3: CASTNQGRPDYGYTF. Here the CDR3 DNA reads TGTGCCAGCACCAATCAGGGGCGTCCTGACTATGGCTACACCTTC.